The next 17 T cell receptor beta chains were all read from a single sample in a study of shared clonotypes between healthy human individuals. Clones were read by immunoSEQ multiplex PCR, and TCRdb kept only the in-frame ones, dropping some. This table has approximately 100,000 clones, roughly 66% appearing once. The source material was memory CD8+ T cells sorted from blood. Subset meaning: CD45RO+ cells pooled with CCR7-negative TemRA cells. Receptors originate from a woman under 40 in good health.

The chain has TRBV27 and TRBJ2-7; D remains unclear. The germline V gene has CDR1 MNHEY and CDR2 SMNVEV (reference sequence). The ends were cut back, 6 bases at V and 4 bases at J, with 13 bases in the middle. This CDR3 spans 13 amino acids. CDR3 DNA sequence: TGTGCCAGCAGCCTCTCTAGGGCGTACGAGCAGTACTTC. Residues: CASSLSRAYEQYF.

The rearrangement joins TRBV30 to TRBJ2-1, with D perhaps assigned TRBD1 or TRBD2 (6 bases each). The CDR3 totals 19 residues. Trimming pared 3 bases from V and 6 bases from J, leaving 30 bases between. Germline V CDR1 and CDR2: GTSNPN, SVGIG (reference sequence). CDR3 DNA: TGTGCCTGGAGCCCACCCCGGGACATAGGGACTGACTTCGGCAATGAGCAGTTCTTC. The encoded protein is CAWSPPRDIGTDFGNEQFF.

This chain links TRBV4-2 with TRBJ2-7; TRBD2 agrees at 11 bases. V shed 3 bases and J 2 bases; nucleotides not matched to a gene: 15. This CDR3 spans 19 amino acids. Germline loops: CDR1 LGHNA, CDR2 YNFKEQ. The CDR3 reads CASSHLPPRLAGGPYEQYF. CDR3 sequence (DNA): TGTGCCAGCAGCCACCTCCCGCCCCGGCTAGCGGGGGGACCCTACGAGCAGTACTTC.

The chain links TRBV28 to TRBJ2-7, with D tentatively TRBD1 or TRBD2 (5 bases each). The CDR3 length is 15 residues. V lost 4 bases and J lost 5, with 18 bases in between. Germline values: CDR1 MDHEN, CDR2 SYDVKM. The CDR3 DNA follows: TGTGCCAGCAGTTCCCCGGGACGCATCTATGACGAGCAGTACTTC. It translates to CASSSPGRIYDEQYF.

The chain joins TRBV11-2 to TRBJ2-6; no firm D call. CDR3 length: 15 amino acids. Germline CDR1 SGHAT, CDR2 FQNNGV. V was cut by 6 bases and J by 0 bases, with 9 bases left in between. This CDR3 is CASRLIRSGANVLTF. For the CDR3, the DNA is TGTGCCAGCAGACTCATTCGCTCTGGGGCCAACGTCCTGACTTTC.

The chain employs TRBV20-1 and TRBJ2-7; tentatively, D is TRBD1 (6 bases). Trimming removed 6 bases at V and 4 bases at J, with 10 bases between. The CDR3 spans 11 residues. The germline V gene has CDR1 DFQATT and CDR2 SNEGSKA (reference sequence). This chain's CDR3 is CSAAQGYEQYF. The DNA of the CDR3 is TGCAGTGCGGCCCAGGGGTACGAGCAGTACTTC.

The chain uses TRBV2 and TRBJ2-7; D gene ambiguous. Germline V CDR1 and CDR2: SNHLY, FYNNEI. V lost 4 bases, J lost 0 bases, and 10 bases lay in between. The CDR3 has 14 amino acids. The CDR3, as DNA: TGTGCCAGCAGTGGGTTTCCTTACTCCTACGAGCAGTACTTC. Its translation is CASSGFPYSYEQYF.

V usage is TRBV25-1 and J usage is TRBJ1-1, with D unclear. Germline V gene lookup returns CDR1 MGHDK and CDR2 SYGVNS. With 3 bases removed from V and 1 base from J, the gap between germline ends came to 9 bases. CDR3 length: 14 residues. CDR3 region: CASSDGVGNTEAFF. Written as DNA, the CDR3 is TGTGCCAGCAGTGATGGGGTGGGGAACACTGAAGCTTTCTTT.

Relative to its sample, this clone is medium-sized. Other DNA sequences in this sample translate to the same CDR3. This sequence joins TRBV4-2 and TRBJ2-7, with D tentatively TRBD2 (6 bases). The CDR3 has 15 amino acids. V lost 5 bases to trimming and J lost 0 bases, with 14 bases between them. Germline CDR1 LGHNA, CDR2 YNFKEQ. CDR3 loop: CASSSRLEGSYEQYF. CDR3 DNA sequence: TGTGCCAGCAGCTCCAGACTAGAAGGCTCCTACGAGCAGTACTTC.

This chain connects TRBV27 to TRBJ2-7; a possible D gene is TRBD2 (5 bases). Germline V lookup: CDR1 MNHEY, CDR2 SMNVEV (reference sequence). V lost 5 bases and J 4 bases, leaving 18 bases between the germline ends. The CDR3 is made up of 15 amino acids. The CDR3 protein is CASSPNEAGTYEQYF. The CDR3 nucleotides are TGTGCCAGCAGTCCAAATGAGGCGGGCACTTACGAGCAGTACTTC.

This clone was recorded only once. J is TRBJ2-1 and V is TRBV5-4; maybe TRBD1 (6 bases). The CDR3 has 15 residues. V gave up 4 bases and J gave up 10 bases, with 21 bases separating them. From germline, CDR1 is SGHNT and CDR2 YYREEE (reference sequence). This CDR3 is CASSPPQGRLEEQFF. The CDR3 DNA is TGTGCCAGCAGCCCCCCACAGGGTAGATTAGAGGAGCAGTTCTTC. Variable domain in full (rest from reference TRBV5-4 and TRBJ2-1): ETGVTQSPTHLIKTRGQQVTLRCSSQSGHNTVSWYQQALGQGPQFIFQYYREEENGRGNFPPRFSGLQFPNYSSELNVNALELDDSALYLCASSPPQGRLEEQFFGPGTRLTVL.

There are a few counts of this clone. The rearrangement links TRBV19 to TRBJ1-5; a possible D gene is TRBD1 (5 bases). Trimming took 4 bases from V and 2 from J, leaving 15 bases between them. Looked up from germline, CDR1 is LNHDA and CDR2 is SQIVND (reference sequence). The CDR3 runs 16 residues. DNA of the CDR3: TGTGCCAGTAGTACGACAGTCACCTCGGGCAATCAGCCCCAGCATTTT. Translated: CASSTTVTSGNQPQHF.

The chain couples TRBV5-6 to TRBJ2-1; D remains unclear. Per the germline V gene, CDR1 is SGHDT and CDR2 is YYEEEE. The CDR3 has 15 residues. V shed 4 bases and J shed 0 bases, with 11 bases lying between them. The CDR3 DNA reads TGTGCCAGCAGCCACGACTCCAGCTCCTACAATGAGCAGTTCTTC. Protein sequence: CASSHDSSSYNEQFF.

V gene TRBV7-9 combines with J gene TRBJ1-5; no clear D gene. Germline CDR1 and CDR2: SEHNR and FQNEAQ (reference sequence). V was clipped by 1 base and J by 3 bases, with 16 bases between them. The CDR3 is 17 amino acids. CDR3 DNA sequence: TGTGCCAGCAGCTTAGGATCAGGACCCCGAGTCAATCAGCCCCAGCATTTT. It encodes CASSLGSGPRVNQPQHF.

This clone has only a few counts. The rearrangement links TRBV6-1 to TRBJ2-7, with 9 bases fitting TRBD1. The CDR3 length is 15 residues. The germline V gene has CDR1 MNHNS and CDR2 SASEGT. The V and J ends lost 3 bases and 1 base, in that order; junction bases with no gene match: 4. The CDR3 loop is CASSDDGTGSYEQYF. As DNA, the CDR3 is TGTGCCAGCAGTGATGACGGGACAGGGTCCTACGAGCAGTACTTC.

V usage is TRBV6-6 and J usage is TRBJ2-1, with D uncertain. V dropped 7 bases and J dropped 6 bases, with 16 bases sitting between them. This CDR3 spans 14 amino acids. Germline loops: CDR1 MNHNY, CDR2 SVGAGI (reference sequence). The CDR3 loop reads CASTHGQIRNEQFF. The CDR3 DNA sequence: TGTGCCAGCACCCACGGGCAGATTCGCAATGAGCAGTTCTTC.

This chain uses TRBV5-1 with TRBJ1-1; no clear D gene. The CDR3 totals 12 residues. The germline gives CDR1 SGHRS, CDR2 YFSETQ. Trimming took off 2 bases at V and 2 bases at J, with 4 bases between the two ends. The CDR3 nucleotides read TGCGCCAGCAGCTTTTCAAACACTGAAGCTTTCTTT. Its protein product is CASSFSNTEAFF.